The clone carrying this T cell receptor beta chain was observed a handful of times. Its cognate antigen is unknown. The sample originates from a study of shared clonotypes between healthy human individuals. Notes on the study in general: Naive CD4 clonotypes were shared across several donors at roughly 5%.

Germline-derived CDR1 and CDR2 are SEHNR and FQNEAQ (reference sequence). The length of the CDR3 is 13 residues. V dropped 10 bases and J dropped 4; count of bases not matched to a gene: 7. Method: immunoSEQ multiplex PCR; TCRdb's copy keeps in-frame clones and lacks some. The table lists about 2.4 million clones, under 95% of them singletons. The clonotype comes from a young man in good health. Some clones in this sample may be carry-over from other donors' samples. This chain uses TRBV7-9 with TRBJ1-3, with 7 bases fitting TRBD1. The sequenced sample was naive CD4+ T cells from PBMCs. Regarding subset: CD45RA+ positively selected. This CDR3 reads CAIDRAVGNTIYF. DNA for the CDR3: TGTGCCATTGACAGGGCGGTAGGAAACACCATATATTTT. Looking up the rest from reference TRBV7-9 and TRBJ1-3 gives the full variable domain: DTGVSQNPRHKITKRGQNVTFRCDPISEHNRLYWYRQTLGQGPEFLTYFQNEAQLEKSRLLSDRFSAERPKGSFSTLEIQRTEQGDSAMYLCAIDRAVGNTIYFGEGSWLTVV.